Shown below are 28 T cell receptor beta chains from a single sample sequenced in a study of blood T cells in healthy people across ages. PCR was performed a second time for roughly 7 to 12 cycles using a sample-barcoded 5' primer and a J-beta primer mix. Each CDR3 protein gets one entry after TCRdb re-called the 5' RACE reads with MiXCR. Of about 800,000 distinct CDR3 sequences in the sample, roughly 64% were seen once. Sequencing was carried out using blood. These receptors were collected from a man aged 30-40 years in good health.

This chain uses TRBV27 with TRBJ2-6; TRBD1 matches 8 bases. With 4 bases clipped from V and 4 bases from J, the junction kept 15 bases outside the gene matches. CDR1 MNHEY and CDR2 SMNVEV come from the germline V gene (reference sequence). CDR3 size: 19 residues. CDR3 sequence: CASSSQGAVIVAGANVLTF. The CDR3 nucleotides are TGTGCCAGCAGTTCCCAGGGGGCTGTTATAGTAGCCGGGGCCAACGTCCTGACTTTC.

The chain links TRBV9 to TRBJ1-2; D is ambiguous. CDR1 SGDLS and CDR2 YYNGEE come from the germline V gene. This CDR3 is 15 amino acids long. Deletions cut 1 base from V and 2 bases from J, with 12 bases between. The CDR3 protein is CASSVSRATNYGYTF. CDR3 nucleotide sequence: TGTGCCAGCAGCGTATCAAGGGCAACAAACTATGGCTACACCTTC.

This sequence joins TRBV28 and TRBJ1-2; tentatively, D is TRBD1 (6 bases). Germline loops: CDR1 MDHEN, CDR2 SYDVKM. The ends were cut back, 5 bases at V and 11 bases at J, with 18 bases in the middle. The CDR3 length is 13 residues. CDR3 sequence (DNA): TGTGCCAGCAGTAGTCAGGGGATACCCGATTACACCTTC. Its protein product is CASSSQGIPDYTF.

There are many counts of this clonotype. The chain combines TRBV4-1 with TRBJ2-1; TRBD2 aligns across 14 bases. The CDR3 sequence is 19 residues long. Germline CDR1 is MGHRA and CDR2 is YSYEKL. V was pared by 4 bases and J by 4 bases, with 12 bases of the junction left unmatched. Here the CDR3 reads CASSRPWPGLAGVYNEQFF. CDR3 bases: TGCGCCAGCAGCCGCCCATGGCCGGGACTAGCGGGAGTGTACAATGAGCAGTTCTTC.

The V gene is TRBV5-1, the J gene TRBJ2-3; D is perhaps TRBD1 (5 bases). Germline V gene data show CDR1 as SGHRS and CDR2 as YFSETQ. CDR3 length: 15 amino acids. Trimming left V 4 bases short and J 0 bases short, with 12 bases between. CDR3 sequence (DNA): TGCGCCAGCAGCCCCGGACAAACTAGCACAGATACGCAGTATTTT. Protein sequence: CASSPGQTSTDTQYF. Full variable domain (outside the CDR3, taken from reference TRBV5-1 and TRBJ2-3): KAGVTQTPRYLIKTRGQQVTLSCSPISGHRSVSWYQQTPGQGLQFLFEYFSETQRNKGNFPGRFSGRQFSNSRSEMNVSTLELGDSALYLCASSPGQTSTDTQYFGPGTRLTVL.

The chain combines TRBV7-8 with TRBJ2-1; D remains unclear. The V end lost 3 bases, the J end lost 4 bases, and 10 bases lay between the germline ends. This CDR3 is built from 14 residues. CDR1 SGHVS and CDR2 FQNEAQ come from the germline V gene. The CDR3 is CASSFTAAYNEQFF. The CDR3 DNA reads TGTGCCAGCAGCTTTACGGCGGCTTACAATGAGCAGTTCTTC.

The J gene is TRBJ2-3, the V gene TRBV20-1; D is undetermined. This CDR3 is 14 amino acids long. CDR1 and CDR2 from the germline V gene are DFQATT and SNEGSKA (reference sequence). V lost 3 bases and J 4 bases, leaving 14 bases between the germline ends. The CDR3 is CSASSLTGADTQYF. For the CDR3, the DNA is TGCAGTGCTAGCTCCCTCACGGGCGCAGATACGCAGTATTTT.

The chain employs TRBV7-9 and TRBJ2-5; D is perhaps TRBD1 (5 bases). The CDR3 extends over 14 amino acids. Germline V gives CDR1 SEHNR, CDR2 FQNEAQ (reference sequence). Between the trimmed V and J ends, which lost 5 bases and 4 bases, there was a span of 14 bases. CDR3 protein: CASSPPLGAETQYF. CDR3 DNA: TGTGCCAGCAGCCCACCTTTAGGGGCAGAGACCCAGTACTTC.

This chain uses TRBV6-1 with TRBJ2-4, with 7 bases identical to TRBD1. The J call is in doubt because the DNA end fits TRBJ2-7 better. Germline V gene lookup returns CDR1 MNHNS and CDR2 SASEGT. CDR3 length: 13 residues. The CDR3 DNA sequence: TGTGCCAGCAGAGAGACAGGGCTCTACGAGCAGTACTTC. This encodes CASRETGLYEQYF.

This clonotype was counted ten times or more. The J gene is TRBJ2-5, the V gene TRBV28; no definite D call. V lost 4 bases, J lost 1 base, and 10 bases lay in between. Germline CDR1 and CDR2: MDHEN and SYDVKM. The CDR3 runs 14 residues. The CDR3 is CASSSPDRQETQYF. The CDR3 DNA reads as TGTGCCAGCAGTTCCCCGGACCGCCAAGAGACCCAGTACTTC.

This clonotype has more than one count but fewer than ten. The CDR3 region has the DNA TGTGCCAGCAGCGTAGAGGGGCCTGGAGCGTTCCAAGAGACCCAGTACTTC. It encodes CASSVEGPGAFQETQYF. V is TRBV9 and J is TRBJ2-5, with D possibly TRBD1 on 5 matching bases. The germline V gene encodes CDR1 SGDLS and CDR2 YYNGEE. The CDR3 extends over 17 amino acids. V was trimmed by 0 bases and J by 1 base, leaving 16 bases between them.

This clonotype turned up a few times. V and J are TRBV10-3 and TRBJ2-1; no clear D gene. The V gene's germline CDR1 is ENHRY and CDR2 SYGVKD. The CDR3 contains 13 residues. Trimming took 2 bases from V and 4 from J, leaving 6 bases between them. CDR3 sequence reads: CAISEGPYNEQFF. The CDR3 nucleotides are TGTGCCATCAGTGAGGGCCCTTACAATGAGCAGTTCTTC.

This clonotype was seen many times. The V gene is TRBV29-1, the J gene TRBJ1-1; possibly TRBD1 for D (6 bases). Germline V gene data show CDR1 as SQVTM and CDR2 as ANQGSEA. V lost 3 bases and J lost 3, with 20 bases in between. The CDR3 runs to 16 residues. CDR3 nucleotides: TGCAGCGTTGACCCCCCCTATACAGGGTGGCACACTGAAGCTTTCTTT. Encoded protein: CSVDPPYTGWHTEAFF.

The V call is TRBV30, the J call TRBJ2-5; no reliable D call. Germline V CDR1 and CDR2: GTSNPN, SVGIG (reference sequence). V lost 4 bases to trimming and J lost 4 bases, with 7 bases between them. This CDR3 is built from 11 residues. The CDR3 DNA reads as TGTGCCTGGATCCCAGGAGAGACCCAGTACTTC. Amino acids: CAWIPGETQYF.

V is TRBV2 and J is TRBJ1-5; a possible D gene is TRBD1 (6 bases). Germline V gene lookup returns CDR1 SNHLY and CDR2 FYNNEI. V shed 6 bases and J shed 1 base, with 13 bases lying between them. The CDR3 has 15 residues. In DNA form, the CDR3 reads TGTGCCAGCAGCTACGGGGACACCAGCAATCAGCCCCAGCATTTT. This encodes CASSYGDTSNQPQHF.

The J gene is TRBJ1-1, the V gene TRBV9, with D uncertain. The CDR3 has 16 residues. V shed 4 bases and J shed 5 bases, with 21 bases lying between them. CDR1 is SGDLS and CDR2 is YYNGEE in the germline V gene. The CDR3 here is CASSLNPGRSSTEAFF. Here the CDR3 DNA reads TGTGCCAGCAGCCTCAACCCCGGGCGCTCGAGTACTGAAGCTTTCTTT.

This clonotype was found a few times. V gene TRBV29-1 combines with J gene TRBJ2-7, with a tentative D call TRBD2 (6 bases). The CDR3 covers 12 residues. Germline V gene data show CDR1 as SQVTM and CDR2 as ANQGSEA. Trimming pared 7 bases from V and 4 bases from J, leaving 14 bases between. CDR3 in amino acids: CSATGTSYEQYF. CDR3 bases: TGCAGCGCAACCGGGACTTCTTACGAGCAGTACTTC.

V and J are TRBV28 and TRBJ2-5, with TRBD2 identical over 8 bases. The J call may not be correct, given that the DNA end is closer to TRBJ2-7. The CDR3 contains 18 residues. Germline CDR1 MDHEN, CDR2 SYDVKM. The CDR3 DNA is TGTGCCAGCAGTTTCATGGGGGAAAGCGGGGGACTTACCTACGAGCAGTACTTC. Translation gives CASSFMGESGGLTYEQYF.

The V and J genes are TRBV7-8 and TRBJ2-1, with TRBD2 matching over 16 bases. This CDR3 contains 17 residues. Germline CDR1 and CDR2: SGHVS and FQNEAQ. V gave up 6 bases and J gave up 6 bases; unmatched junction bases: 8. In DNA form, the CDR3 reads TGTGCCAGCAGAGTCGGGACTAGCGGGGGGGTTGTCAATGAGCAGTTCTTC. Its protein product is CASRVGTSGGVVNEQFF. Supplemented by reference TRBV7-8 and TRBJ2-1, the full variable domain reads GAGVSQSPRYKVAKRGQDVALRCDPISGHVSLFWYQQALGQGPEFLTYFQNEAQLDKSGLPSDRFFAERPEGSVSTLKIQRTQQEDSAVYLCASRVGTSGGVVNEQFFGPGTRLTVL.

This clonotype came up a few times. The rearrangement links TRBV2 to TRBJ1-2, with 11 bases aligning to TRBD1. J lost 0 bases, V lost 6 bases, and 3 bases had no gene match. CDR1 and CDR2 from the germline V gene are SNHLY and FYNNEI. This CDR3 is built from 15 residues. CDR3 amino acids: CASSGQGAANYGYTF. In nucleotides, the CDR3 is TGTGCCAGCAGCGGACAGGGGGCAGCTAACTATGGCTACACCTTC.

This chain uses TRBV4-2 with TRBJ2-3; no definite D call. Looked up from germline, CDR1 is LGHNA and CDR2 is YNFKEQ. This CDR3 contains 14 residues. Trimming removed 0 bases at V and 6 bases at J, with 10 bases between. The CDR3 DNA reads as TGTGCCAGCAGCCAAGAGTGGTCCTTGGATACGCAGTATTTT. It is translated as CASSQEWSLDTQYF.

The chain is built from TRBV3-1 and TRBJ2-1; 9 nucleotides align to TRBD2. This CDR3 has 17 residues. Germline V lookup: CDR1 LGHDT, CDR2 YNNKEL (reference sequence). The V gene end was trimmed by 4 bases and the J gene end by 2 bases; junction bases not matched to a gene: 9. The CDR3 DNA is TGTGCCAGCAGCCCGTTAGCGGGGGCCGAGGCCTACAATGAGCAGTTCTTC. It is translated as CASSPLAGAEAYNEQFF.

V is TRBV7-9 and J is TRBJ2-3; 12 bases are shared with TRBD1. Germline V gene lookup returns CDR1 SEHNR and CDR2 FQNEAQ (reference sequence). V lost 5 bases, J lost 0 bases, and 6 bases stayed unmatched. The CDR3 is 17 residues long. As DNA, the CDR3 is TGTGCCAGCAGCCGCACCGGGACAGGGGGCAGCACAGATACGCAGTATTTT. As protein: CASSRTGTGGSTDTQYF. Looking up the rest from reference TRBV7-9 and TRBJ2-3 gives the full variable domain: DTGVSQNPRHKITKRGQNVTFRCDPISEHNRLYWYRQTLGQGPEFLTYFQNEAQLEKSRLLSDRFSAERPKGSFSTLEIQRTEQGDSAMYLCASSRTGTGGSTDTQYFGPGTRLTVL.

The J gene is TRBJ2-5, the V gene TRBV6-6; D gene unclear. Trimming took 1 base from V and 1 from J, leaving 4 bases between them. Germline-derived CDR1 and CDR2 are MNHNY and SVGAGI (reference sequence). The CDR3 runs 13 residues. The CDR3 here is CASSYYVQETQYF. The CDR3 DNA reads TGTGCCAGCAGTTACTACGTCCAAGAGACCCAGTACTTC.

This clonotype has more than one count but fewer than ten. V and J are TRBV5-1 and TRBJ1-2, with 7 bases matching TRBD1. V lost 5 bases, J lost 4 bases, and 8 bases stayed unmatched. The CDR3 loop spans 14 amino acids. Per germline, CDR1 SGHRS and CDR2 YFSETQ. The CDR3 region is CASRVGTEGYGYTF. CDR3 coding DNA: TGCGCCAGCAGAGTCGGGACAGAGGGCTATGGCTACACCTTC.

The CDR3 DNA reads TGTGCCAGCAGTTACAACGGAGAGACCCAGTACTTC. Protein sequence: CASSYNGETQYF. The chain links TRBV6-5 to TRBJ2-7; D unresolved. Near its end, the DNA agrees better with TRBJ2-5, so the J call may be wrong. The germline V gene has CDR1 MNHEY and CDR2 SVGAGI. The CDR3 extends over 12 amino acids.

This clonotype was counted once. The V and J genes are TRBV20-1 and TRBJ2-1; D is unclear. V was shortened by 1 base and J by 8 bases, with 21 bases between the two germline ends. CDR3 length: 16 amino acids. The germline V gene encodes CDR1 DFQATT and CDR2 SNEGSKA (reference sequence). CDR3 protein: CSARGAVGKVSHEQFF. The CDR3, as DNA: TGCAGTGCTAGAGGGGCAGTCGGAAAAGTGAGCCATGAGCAGTTCTTC.

This chain uses TRBV11-2 with TRBJ2-5, with 12 bases lining up with TRBD2. The V segment lost 5 bases and the J segment 11 bases; nucleotides outside the gene matches: 15. Germline lookup yields CDR1 SGHAT and CDR2 FQNNGV. The CDR3 has 16 amino acids. DNA for the CDR3: TGTGCCAGCAGCCGGACTTCTAGCGGGGGGGTCTGGGAGCAGTACTTC. It specifies CASSRTSSGGVWEQYF.